These 30 T cell receptor beta chains originate from one sample sequenced in a study of CD8+CD57+ T cells in acquired aplastic anemia. It was patients with CD8+CD57+ cell expansion by flow cytometry who were chosen for sequencing. Genomic DNA, the template, was used for profiling of the TCR beta VDJ and CDR3. TCRdb reanalysed the reads using MiXCR and keeps one entry per CDR3 protein. The sample records about 120,000 distinct CDR3 sequences, approximately 61% being singletons. Sequenced input: sorted CD4+, CD8+, or CD8+CD57+ T cells (not recorded which) from PBMCs. The source of these receptors is a human donor with aplastic anemia.

This rearrangement joins TRBV20-1 to TRBJ2-3, with D perhaps matching TRBD1 (7 bases). Trimming took 0 bases from V and 7 from J, leaving 14 bases between them. CDR3 length equals 14 residues. The germline gives CDR1 DFQATT, CDR2 SNEGSKA (reference sequence). CDR3 nucleotides: TGCAGTGCTAGAGATTGGGCAGGGGGGAATACGCAGTATTTT. It translates to CSARDWAGGNTQYF.

Of note for this clonotype: A read error may produce the germline difference seen at one junction end. The genes are TRBV10-3 and TRBJ1-1; D remains unclear. From germline, CDR1 is ENHRY and CDR2 SYGVKD. The CDR3 has 12 residues. The CDR3 loop reads CASSLSRTEAFF. The DNA for the CDR3 is TGTGCCAGCAGTTTAAGTCGGACTGAAGCTTTCTTT.

There are many counts of this clonotype. The rearrangement uses TRBV13 and TRBJ2-3; 9 bases align to TRBD1. The CDR3 consists of 14 residues. Germline CDR1 reads PRHDT; CDR2 reads FYEKMQ (reference sequence). V was pared by 7 bases and J by 2 bases, with 4 bases of the junction left unmatched. CDR3 sequence: CASNDRGVTDTQYF. CDR3 DNA: TGTGCCAGCAACGACAGGGGGGTCACAGATACGCAGTATTTT.

This chain connects TRBV15 to TRBJ2-7; 8 bases fit TRBD1. V lost 0 bases, J lost 2 bases, and 6 bases stayed unmatched. The germline V gene has CDR1 LNHNV and CDR2 YYDKDF (reference sequence). The CDR3 runs 16 residues. The CDR3 here is CATSRETGAATYEQYF. CDR3 DNA: TGTGCCACCAGCAGAGAGACAGGGGCAGCGACCTACGAGCAGTACTTC.

The chain links TRBV15 to TRBJ1-2; D perhaps matches TRBD1 (6 bases). Germline CDR1 is LNHNV and CDR2 is YYDKDF (reference sequence). V was shortened by 3 bases and J by 7 bases, with 18 bases between the two germline ends. The CDR3 sequence is 15 residues long. In nucleotides, the CDR3 is TGTGCCACCAGCAGCCCAGAGGGGGGGGCAGCTGGCTACACCTTC. Translation: CATSSPEGGAAGYTF.

This chain joins TRBV7-6 and TRBJ2-7; possibly TRBD1 or TRBD2 for D (5 bases each). The CDR3 is made up of 14 amino acids. CDR1 SGHVS and CDR2 FNYEAQ come from the germline V gene. The V gene lost 1 base and the J gene lost 5 bases, with 12 bases spanning the gap. The CDR3 sequence: CASSLVGGRDEQYF. CDR3 nucleotides: TGTGCCAGCAGCTTAGTTGGGGGTCGGGACGAGCAGTACTTC.

The V and J genes are TRBV10-3 and TRBJ2-5; 14 nucleotides align to TRBD2. Germline values: CDR1 ENHRY, CDR2 SYGVKD. Germline trimming cut 5 bases from V and 4 bases from J; bases unmatched to any gene: 3. The CDR3 is 15 amino acids. CDR3 nucleotide sequence: TGTGCCATCAGTTTAGGACTAGCGGGAGGAGAGACCCAGTACTTC. Protein: CAISLGLAGGETQYF.

This clonotype was seen repeatedly, ten times or more. The V and J genes are TRBV5-1 and TRBJ2-4; D is unclear. This CDR3 spans 12 amino acids. The germline V and J ends were trimmed by 1 base and 8 bases, with 7 bases remaining between them. Germline lookup yields CDR1 SGHRS and CDR2 YFSETQ. The CDR3 loop reads CASSLRGDIQYF. The DNA for the CDR3 is TGCGCCAGCAGCTTGAGAGGTGACATTCAGTACTTC.

V is TRBV10-3 and J is TRBJ2-7, with unresolved D. Germline V gene data show CDR1 as ENHRY and CDR2 as SYGVKD. The CDR3 loop spans 13 amino acids. V was trimmed by 1 base and J by 6 bases, leaving 10 bases between them. CDR3 in amino acids: CAISEYGRSEQYF. The CDR3 region has the DNA TGTGCCATCAGTGAGTATGGTAGGTCCGAGCAGTACTTC.

V and J are TRBV3-1 and TRBJ2-3; the D call may be TRBD1 or TRBD2 (5 bases each). Germline lookup yields CDR1 LGHDT and CDR2 YNNKEL (reference sequence). The CDR3 is 15 amino acids. Trimming shortened V by 4 bases and J by 2 bases, and 13 bases separated the two germline ends. In DNA form, the CDR3 reads TGTGCCAGCAGCCCGAGGGTGGGGACCACAGATACGCAGTATTTT. The encoded protein is CASSPRVGTTDTQYF.

This clonotype occurred a few times. The chain carries TRBV7-3 and TRBJ1-1; D uncertain. Germline V CDR1 and CDR2: SGHTA, FQGTGA. CDR3 length: 12 residues. Deletions cut 2 bases from V and 4 bases from J, with 5 bases between. CDR3 coding DNA: TGTGCCAGCAGCTTAGCGCCCACTGAAGCTTTCTTT. Translated: CASSLAPTEAFF.

V is TRBV24-1 and J is TRBJ2-3, with D tentatively TRBD1 (5 bases). V lost 4 bases to trimming and J lost 1 base, with 14 bases between them. The CDR3 covers 16 residues. Germline assignment: CDR1 KGHDR and CDR2 SFDVKD. CDR3 sequence reads: CATSEHLMTGTDTQYF. CDR3 in DNA: TGTGCCACCAGTGAGCACCTCATGACAGGCACAGATACGCAGTATTTT.

This clonotype was detected ten times or more. The gene calls are TRBV6-4 and TRBJ2-7, with TRBD1 identical over 7 bases. Trimming removed 4 bases from V and 0 bases from J; junction bases left unmatched: 9. This CDR3 comprises 16 residues. Germline V CDR1 and CDR2: MRHNA, SNTAGT. CDR3 DNA: TGTGCCAGCAGTGCTCACAGGGGCCGAAGCTCCTACGAGCAGTACTTC. Protein product: CASSAHRGRSSYEQYF.

The chain uses TRBV20-1 and TRBJ1-1; D gene unclear. Trimming shortened V by 1 base and J by 1 base, and 19 bases separated the two germline ends. Germline loops: CDR1 DFQATT, CDR2 SNEGSKA (reference sequence). This CDR3 region has 17 residues. In DNA, the CDR3 is TGCAGTGCTAGAGTCCCTTTTCCTGCCCTACCGAACACTGAAGCTTTCTTT. Amino acids: CSARVPFPALPNTEAFF.

The genes are TRBV29-1 and TRBJ2-7; possibly TRBD1 for D (5 bases). Germline assignment: CDR1 SQVTM and CDR2 ANQGSEA. V shed 1 base and J shed 2 bases, with 15 bases lying between them. The CDR3 is 15 amino acids. The CDR3: CSVEGEGAPAYEQYF. CDR3 sequence (DNA): TGCAGCGTTGAAGGGGAAGGGGCGCCAGCCTACGAGCAGTACTTC.

This rearrangement joins TRBV5-6 to TRBJ2-5, with 9 bases matching TRBD2. Germline V CDR1 and CDR2: SGHDT, YYEEEE. The CDR3 is made up of 19 amino acids. V dropped 4 bases and J dropped 0; count of bases not matched to a gene: 16. CDR3 in DNA: TGTGCCAGCAGCGGGGGGTCTGGTAGCGGGGGCCGTGACCAAGAGACCCAGTACTTC. It translates to CASSGGSGSGGRDQETQYF.

The chain recombines TRBV20-1 with TRBJ1-1; 7 nucleotides align to TRBD1. This CDR3 has 11 amino acids. With 6 bases clipped from V and 7 bases from J, the junction kept 5 bases outside the gene matches. Germline V gene lookup returns CDR1 DFQATT and CDR2 SNEGSKA (reference sequence). The CDR3 DNA reads TGCAGTGCGAGCCAGGGGGGTGAAGCTTTCTTT. This translates into CSASQGGEAFF.

This clonotype was recorded only once. The conserved phenylalanine or tryptophan is not found at the CDR3 terminus, so this likely reflects a read error. The chain employs TRBV6-5 and TRBJ2-2; D not certain. CDR3 length equals 14 residues. The germline CDR1 and CDR2 sequences are MNHEY and SVGAGI. The V end was cut by 0 bases, the J end by 5 bases, with 7 bases between. CDR3 in DNA: TGTGCCAGCAGTTACTCGACTGGTACCGGGGAGCTGTTTTCT. Protein: CASSYSTGTGELFS.

Concerning this clonotype: A much larger clonotype is one base distant, so this may be a read error. The final CDR3 position lacks the conserved phenylalanine or tryptophan, pointing to a likely read error. The rearrangement links TRBV4-1 to TRBJ1-1; D uncertain. The CDR3 covers 16 residues. The germline CDR1 and CDR2 sequences are MGHRA and YSYEKL. V shed 3 bases and J shed 3 bases, with 17 bases lying between them. The CDR3 nucleotides read TGCGCCAGCAGCCAGGCTACGGTAGGACTTTACACTGAAGCTTTCTAT. Amino acids: CASSQATVGLYTEAFY.

This clonotype showed up just once. V is TRBV15 and J is TRBJ2-1, with D perhaps matching TRBD2 (6 bases). Looked up from germline, CDR1 is LNHNV and CDR2 is YYDKDF (reference sequence). Trimming left V 5 bases short and J 6 bases short, with 20 bases between. The CDR3 covers 16 residues. The CDR3 loop reads CATSRDGGSGVNEQFF. The CDR3, as DNA: TGTGCCACCAGCCGCGATGGGGGGTCTGGGGTCAATGAGCAGTTCTTC.

The sample holds many counts of this clonotype. This chain's CDR3 is CASSSSIAGEAETQYF. For the CDR3, the DNA is TGTGCCAGCAGCTCATCAATAGCGGGAGAAGCAGAGACCCAGTACTTC. The genes are TRBV5-4 and TRBJ2-5; 9 nucleotides match TRBD2. This CDR3 has 16 residues. V trimming: 3 bases; J trimming: 4 bases; junction bases outside the gene matches: 10. Germline V gene lookup returns CDR1 SGHNT and CDR2 YYREEE (reference sequence).

DNA of the CDR3: TGTGCCAGCAGCCCGACCGCGGCCTACGAGCAGTACTTC. The encoded protein is CASSPTAAYEQYF. This chain uses TRBV7-2 with TRBJ2-7; unclear D gene. V was clipped by 5 bases and J by 2 bases, with 10 bases between them. The CDR3 is made up of 13 amino acids. Germline V lookup: CDR1 SGHTA, CDR2 FQGNSA.

This clonotype came up a few times. V is TRBV7-8 and J is TRBJ2-7, with 7 bases fitting TRBD1. The germline V gene has CDR1 SGHVS and CDR2 FQNEAQ. V gave up 3 bases and J gave up 2 bases; unmatched junction bases: 4. The CDR3 loop spans 14 amino acids. CDR3 in DNA: TGTGCCAGCAGCTTTAAGACAGGGCCCTACGAGCAGTACTTC. Amino acids: CASSFKTGPYEQYF.

Ten or more counts support this clonotype. The rearrangement joins TRBV15 to TRBJ2-1; possibly TRBD2 for D (6 bases). The V end was cut by 5 bases, the J end by 0 bases, with 11 bases between. There are 15 residues in the CDR3. The germline V gene has CDR1 LNHNV and CDR2 YYDKDF (reference sequence). The CDR3, as DNA: TGTGCCACCAGCGGAGGGACGAGCTCCTACAATGAGCAGTTCTTC. Its translation is CATSGGTSSYNEQFF.

This clonotype was counted between two and nine times. The gene calls are TRBV15 and TRBJ2-1, with D possibly TRBD1 on 6 matching bases. V lost 2 bases and J lost 4, with 18 bases in between. Looked up from germline, CDR1 is LNHNV and CDR2 is YYDKDF (reference sequence). The CDR3 extends over 17 amino acids. The CDR3 loop is CATSRPGGQLLYNEQFF. DNA of the CDR3: TGTGCCACCAGCAGACCGGGCGGACAGCTCCTTTACAATGAGCAGTTCTTC.

This clonotype was counted at least ten times. The J gene is TRBJ2-7, the V gene TRBV5-1, with D perhaps given as TRBD1 or TRBD2 (6 bases each). This CDR3 is 13 amino acids long. CDR1 is SGHRS, CDR2 YFSETQ, per germline. The V end lost 1 base, the J end lost 3 bases, and 8 bases lay between the germline ends. For the CDR3, the DNA is TGCGCCAGCAGCTTGCGGGGGCACTACGAGCAGTACTTC. Its translation: CASSLRGHYEQYF.

The V and J genes are TRBV2 and TRBJ1-2; D call uncertain. Per germline, CDR1 SNHLY and CDR2 FYNNEI. This CDR3 has 14 amino acids. V gave up 8 bases and J gave up 0 bases, with 13 bases separating them. CDR3 sequence (DNA): TGTGCCAGCCAAACTTACGGCGCTAACTATGGCTACACCTTC. This codes for CASQTYGANYGYTF.

This chain joins TRBV6-1 and TRBJ1-5; a weak D match, TRBD1 (5 bases). The CDR3 runs to 13 residues. V gave up 9 bases and J gave up 3 bases, with 12 bases separating them. Germline CDR1 MNHNS, CDR2 SASEGT. CDR3 loop: CASVGAINQPQHF. The CDR3 DNA follows: TGTGCCAGTGTAGGGGCGATCAATCAGCCCCAGCATTTT.

This clonotype was counted a few times. The chain is built from TRBV19 and TRBJ2-7, with 8 bases aligning to TRBD1. With 2 bases clipped from V and 6 bases from J, the junction kept 9 bases outside the gene matches. Germline CDR1 and CDR2: LNHDA and SQIVND (reference sequence). CDR3 length: 15 residues. In DNA, the CDR3 is TGTGCCAGTAGTATAACCGGGGACAGGTCACGCGAGCAGTACTTC. This translates into CASSITGDRSREQYF.

This rearrangement joins TRBV10-2 to TRBJ2-3; no clear D. The germline CDR1 and CDR2 sequences are WSHSY and SAAADI. This CDR3 is built from 15 residues. The V end lost 2 bases, the J end lost 7 bases, and 16 bases lay between the germline ends. The CDR3 sequence is CASSEVAYRWYTQYF. CDR3 sequence (DNA): TGCGCCAGCAGTGAGGTGGCGTATCGGTGGTATACGCAGTATTTT.